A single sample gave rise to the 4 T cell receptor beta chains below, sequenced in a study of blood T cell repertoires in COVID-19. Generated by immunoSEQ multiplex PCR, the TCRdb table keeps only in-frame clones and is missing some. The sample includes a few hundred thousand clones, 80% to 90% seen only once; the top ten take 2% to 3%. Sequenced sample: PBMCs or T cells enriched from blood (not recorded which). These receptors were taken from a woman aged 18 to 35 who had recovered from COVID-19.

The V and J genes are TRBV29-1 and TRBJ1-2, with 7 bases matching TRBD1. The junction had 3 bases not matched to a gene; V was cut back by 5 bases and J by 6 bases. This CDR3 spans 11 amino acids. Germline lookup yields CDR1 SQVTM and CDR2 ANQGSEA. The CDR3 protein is CSVNRGNGYTF. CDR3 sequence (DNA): TGCAGCGTTAACAGGGGCAATGGCTACACCTTC.

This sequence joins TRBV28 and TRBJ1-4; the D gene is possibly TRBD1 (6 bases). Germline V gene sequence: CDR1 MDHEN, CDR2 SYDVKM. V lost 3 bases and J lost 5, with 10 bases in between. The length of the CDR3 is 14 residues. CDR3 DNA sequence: TGTGCCAGCAGTTTCCAGGGGCTGAATGAAAAACTGTTTTTT. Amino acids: CASSFQGLNEKLFF.

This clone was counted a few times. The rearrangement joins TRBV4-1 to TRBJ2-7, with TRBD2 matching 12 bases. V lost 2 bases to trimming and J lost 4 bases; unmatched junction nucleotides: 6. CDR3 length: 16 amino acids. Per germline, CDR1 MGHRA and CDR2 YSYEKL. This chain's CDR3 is CASSQKFLAGGYEQYF. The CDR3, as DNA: TGCGCCAGCAGCCAAAAGTTTCTAGCGGGGGGGTACGAGCAGTACTTC.

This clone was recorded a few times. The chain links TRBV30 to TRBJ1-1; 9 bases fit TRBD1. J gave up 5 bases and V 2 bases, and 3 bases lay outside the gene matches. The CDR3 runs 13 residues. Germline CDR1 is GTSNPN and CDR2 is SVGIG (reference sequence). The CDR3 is CAWSQTGGTEAFF. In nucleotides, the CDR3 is TGTGCCTGGAGTCAGACAGGGGGTACTGAAGCTTTCTTT.